The following is a T cell receptor (beta chain) sequence with its context. Its cognate antigen is unknown. These data originate in a study of CD8 T cells in ankylosing spondylitis. Scientists made TCR beta libraries using quantitative 5'-RACE with molecular barcodes. TCRdb itself ran the 5' RACE reads through MiXCR, one entry per CDR3 protein. The data show about 90,000 distinct CDR3 sequences, about 27% seen once. V dropped 6 bases and J dropped 4 bases, with 12 bases sitting between them. CDR1 DFQATT and CDR2 SNEGSKA come from the germline V gene (reference sequence). The CDR3 extends over 12 amino acids. Findings of the study overall: Earlier work had already found some motif variants in reactive arthritis synovial fluid and blood. Reportedly, significant enrichment of disease-linked clones occurred in matched ankylosing spondylitis synovial fluid. Disease-linked clones proved CD8+ and comparatively uncommon in peripheral blood.

The sample taken for sequencing was blood, either unsorted or a sorted T cell fraction (not recorded which). The sequence was obtained from a male donor with ankylosing spondylitis or in good health (not recorded which). The V gene is TRBV20-1, the J gene TRBJ1-1; tentatively, D is TRBD1 (5 bases). Here the CDR3 DNA reads TGCAGTGCCCCGGGGGAGGCCACTGAAGCTTTCTTT. Translated: CSAPGEATEAFF.